The sequence of this T cell receptor beta chain was determined in a study of metastatic and nonmetastatic thyroid tumors. Overall study: Both malignant and benign thyroid patients supplied peripheral blood and tumor or nodule tissue samples, across which the repertoires of these patients were then compared.

In its sample, this clone was seen many times. TCRdb re-analyzed the PCR reads using MiXCR. The data show 45,000 to 60,000 clones, approximately 17% seen once. No patient received treatment before thyroid surgery. The CDR3 runs to 15 residues. Germline V CDR1 and CDR2: SGHVS, FQNEAQ. Trimming removed 7 bases from V and 4 bases from J, with 19 bases in between. The sample consisted of blood. The sequence derives from a female donor with papillary thyroid cancer or a benign thyroid nodule (not recorded which). Some clones in this sample may be carry-over from other donors' samples. V is TRBV7-8 and J is TRBJ2-5; perhaps TRBD2 as D (6 bases). The CDR3 loop is CASNSRDSLGETQYF. CDR3 DNA sequence: TGTGCCAGCAACTCTCGGGACTCCCTAGGAGAGACCCAGTACTTC.